The 11 T cell receptor beta chains in this list originate from one sample, sequenced in a study of blood T cell repertoires in COVID-19 (dated by TCRdb to the early 2020s). Library preparation was by the immunoSEQ multiplex PCR assay. What TCRdb holds here is the immuneACCESS table cut down to in-frame rearrangements. Part of the clones is not present; checked against another copy, under half of the missing clones reflect an unresolved V gene, and the others are unexplained. The sample has around 190,000 clones on record, 65% to 85% of them singletons. The top ten clonotypes cover approximately 3% of the sample. What was sequenced was PBMCs or T cells enriched from blood (not recorded which). These TCRs come from a woman in her twenties or thirties who had recovered from COVID-19.

V is TRBV5-5 and J is TRBJ1-2; 7 positions agree with TRBD1. The CDR3 has 12 amino acids. The junction had 2 bases not matched to a gene; V was cut back by 5 bases and J by 4 bases. Germline loops: CDR1 SGHKS, CDR2 YYEKEE (reference sequence). In nucleotides, the CDR3 is TGTGCCAGCAGTCAGGGGGGCTATGGCTACACCTTC. This encodes CASSQGGYGYTF.

This chain joins TRBV10-3 and TRBJ1-2, with D tentatively TRBD1 (5 bases). In germline, CDR1 is ENHRY, CDR2 SYGVKD. Between the trimmed V and J ends, which lost 2 bases and 4 bases, there was a span of 14 bases. CDR3 length: 15 residues. The CDR3 region has the DNA TGTGCCATCAGTGAGGGGGGGGGAAGCTCCTATGGCTACACCTTC. Its translation is CAISEGGGSSYGYTF.

The chain recombines TRBV5-3 with TRBJ2-7, with 9 bases lining up with TRBD2. TRBV5-3 is known as an ORF, though its function is uncertain. With 6 bases clipped from V and 4 bases from J, the junction kept 5 bases outside the gene matches. This CDR3 has 13 amino acids. In nucleotides, the CDR3 is TGTGCCAGAAAAAAGACTAGCGGATACGAGCAGTACTTC. Translation gives CARKKTSGYEQYF.

V and J are TRBV5-6 and TRBJ2-1; TRBD2 agrees at 9 bases. The V gene end was trimmed by 0 bases and the J gene end by 7 bases; junction bases not matched to a gene: 8. Germline V gene lookup returns CDR1 SGHDT and CDR2 YYEEEE. The CDR3 sequence is 16 residues long. CDR3 coding DNA: TGTGCCAGCAGCTTGGGTGCGGGAGGGCCAGTTAATGAGCAGTTCTTC. This encodes CASSLGAGGPVNEQFF.

The genes are TRBV19 and TRBJ2-1, with D tentatively TRBD2 (6 bases). The CDR3 contains 12 residues. Germline V gene data show CDR1 as LNHDA and CDR2 as SQIVND (reference sequence). V was pared by 4 bases and J by 12 bases, with 13 bases between. The CDR3 DNA reads TGTGCCAGTAGTACTTCCAGGGAGGCGCAGTTCTTC. Translated: CASSTSREAQFF.

The CDR3: CASSQASGDETQYF. CDR3 bases: TGTGCCAGCAGCCAAGCTAGCGGGGACGAGACCCAGTACTTC. The rearrangement uses TRBV3-1 (or the pseudogene TRBV3-2) and TRBJ2-5, with TRBD2 matching 9 bases. The CDR3 covers 14 residues. The junction had 2 bases not matched to a gene; V was cut back by 1 base and J by 5 bases. Germline V gene sequence: CDR1 LGHDT, CDR2 YNNKEL (reference sequence).

The chain is built from TRBV9 and TRBJ1-1; D is perhaps TRBD1 (5 bases). Germline CDR1 reads SGDLS; CDR2 reads YYNGEE. With 3 bases removed from V and 4 bases from J, the gap between germline ends came to 7 bases. The CDR3 is 12 residues long. As DNA, the CDR3 is TGTGCCAGCAGCGCTCAGGGCACTGAAGCTTTCTTT. The encoded protein is CASSAQGTEAFF.

This rearrangement joins TRBV4-1 to TRBJ2-7; TRBD2 matches 11 bases. This CDR3 contains 15 residues. The V gene's germline CDR1 is MGHRA and CDR2 YSYEKL. The trim removed 3 bases at V and 4 bases at J, leaving 5 bases unmatched. Here the CDR3 DNA reads TGCGCCAGCAGCCACCTACTAGCGGGAGAATACGAGCAGTACTTC. This sequence encodes CASSHLLAGEYEQYF.

The chain is built from TRBV29-1 and TRBJ2-3; D is unclear. Trimming removed 0 bases from V and 0 bases from J, with 7 bases in between. CDR1 and CDR2 (germline): SQVTM, ANQGSEA. CDR3 length: 14 amino acids. CDR3: CSVEDYLSTDTQYF. The CDR3 DNA reads TGCAGCGTTGAAGACTACCTAAGCACAGATACGCAGTATTTT.

This chain links TRBV18 with TRBJ1-2; D perhaps matches TRBD1 (6 bases). The CDR3 covers 16 residues. Trimming took off 2 bases at V and 2 bases at J, with 15 bases between the two ends. Germline CDR1 is KGHSH and CDR2 is LQKENI. The DNA for the CDR3 is TGTGCCAGCTCACCAGAACAGGGTAGAAGGAACTATGGCTACACCTTC. It specifies CASSPEQGRRNYGYTF.

V is TRBV7-6 and J is TRBJ2-7, with no clear D. The ends were cut back, 8 bases at V and 3 bases at J, with 14 bases in the middle. CDR1 and CDR2 from the germline V gene are SGHVS and FNYEAQ. This CDR3 comprises 13 residues. The CDR3 spells CASGFTQLYEQYV. CDR3 bases: TGTGCCAGCGGATTCACACAGCTCTACGAGCAGTACGTC.